These 7 T cell receptor beta chains were sequenced from one sample in a study of shared clonotypes between healthy human individuals. Clones were sequenced by immunoSEQ multiplex PCR, and TCRdb holds only the in-frame ones, with some missing. This sample yields roughly 1,800,000 clones, of which around 96% are seen a single time; 1% to 1.5% belongs to the top ten. The naive CD8 fraction comprised CD45RO-negative cells positively selected for CCR7 and excluded terminally differentiated effector memory CD45RA+ cells. The sequencing input was naive CD8+ T cells sorted from blood. These receptors all come from a man aged 18 to 35 in good health.

The chain joins TRBV7-9 to TRBJ1-1, with D maybe TRBD1 (6 bases). Germline assignment: CDR1 SEHNR and CDR2 FQNEAQ (reference sequence). The germline V and J ends were trimmed by 1 base and 5 bases, with 11 bases remaining between them. The CDR3 covers 14 residues. CDR3 region: CASSLEQGMTEAFF. The CDR3, as DNA: TGTGCCAGCAGCTTAGAACAGGGAATGACTGAAGCTTTCTTT.

This clone has only one observation. This rearrangement joins TRBV27 to TRBJ1-2; D is perhaps TRBD1 (5 bases). Germline V lookup: CDR1 MNHEY, CDR2 SMNVEV (reference sequence). Trimming removed 6 bases from V and 3 bases from J, with 14 bases in between. The CDR3 is 14 residues long. CDR3 in DNA: TGTGCCAGCAGCTTAAACGCAGGGTACTATGGCTACACCTTC. As protein: CASSLNAGYYGYTF.

The V gene is TRBV4-3, the J gene TRBJ1-4; the D gene is possibly TRBD1 (5 bases). V was clipped by 0 bases and J by 6 bases, with 11 bases between them. CDR1 is LGHNA, CDR2 YSLEER, per germline. The CDR3 spans 15 residues. Here the CDR3 reads CASSQDSGRDEKLFF. The CDR3, as DNA: TGCGCCAGCAGCCAAGATTCAGGGCGGGATGAAAAACTGTTTTTT.

This chain connects TRBV10-2 to TRBJ2-3; no reliable D call. Trimming removed 3 bases at V and 5 bases at J, with 3 bases between. The germline V gene encodes CDR1 WSHSY and CDR2 SAAADI. This CDR3 has 11 residues. In nucleotides, the CDR3 is TGCGCCAGCAGTGACGGAGATACGCAGTATTTT. As protein: CASSDGDTQYF.

The chain employs TRBV19 and TRBJ1-5; D gene unclear. The CDR3 runs 15 residues. Trimming pared 3 bases from V and 2 bases from J, leaving 11 bases between. The germline V gene encodes CDR1 LNHDA and CDR2 SQIVND (reference sequence). In nucleotides, the CDR3 is TGTGCCAGTAGTATTTTGGGTGTGGGCAATCAGCCCCAGCATTTT. This translates into CASSILGVGNQPQHF.

The chain carries TRBV7-8 and TRBJ2-3; D call uncertain. This CDR3 spans 12 amino acids. Trimming stripped 1 base from V and 4 bases from J, with 3 bases between. Germline loops: CDR1 SGHVS, CDR2 FQNEAQ. This chain's CDR3 is CASSLESDTQYF. In DNA, the CDR3 is TGTGCCAGCAGCTTAGAATCAGATACGCAGTATTTT.

The chain couples TRBV5-4 to TRBJ2-3; D remains ambiguous. Per germline, CDR1 SGHNT and CDR2 YYREEE (reference sequence). V lost 3 bases and J lost 4, with 15 bases in between. This CDR3 has 15 residues. CDR3 in amino acids: CASSSSWVSSDTQYF. The CDR3 coding sequence is TGTGCCAGCAGCTCTTCCTGGGTCTCCTCAGATACGCAGTATTTT.